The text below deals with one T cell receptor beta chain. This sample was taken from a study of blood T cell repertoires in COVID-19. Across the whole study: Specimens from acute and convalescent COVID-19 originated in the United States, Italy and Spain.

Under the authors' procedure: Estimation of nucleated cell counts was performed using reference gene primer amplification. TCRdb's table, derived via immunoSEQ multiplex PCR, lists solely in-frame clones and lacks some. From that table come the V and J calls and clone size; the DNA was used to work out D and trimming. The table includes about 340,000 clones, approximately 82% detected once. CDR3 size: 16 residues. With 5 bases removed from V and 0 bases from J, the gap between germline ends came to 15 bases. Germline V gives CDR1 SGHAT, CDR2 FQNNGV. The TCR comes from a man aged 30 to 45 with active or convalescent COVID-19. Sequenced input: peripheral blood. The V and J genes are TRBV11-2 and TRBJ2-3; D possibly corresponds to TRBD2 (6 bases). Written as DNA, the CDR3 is TGTGCCAGCAGCACAGCTAGCGTAACTAGCACAGATACGCAGTATTTT. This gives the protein CASSTASVTSTDTQYF.